The next 18 T cell receptor beta chains were all read from a single sample in a study of PD-1 blockade in classical Hodgkin lymphoma. After autologous stem cell transplantation all patients relapsed, and prior brentuximab vedotin exposure differed between cohorts. Magnetic negative selection was used to purify CD8+ T cells from thawed PBMCs. Clones were read by immunoSEQ multiplex PCR, and TCRdb kept only the in-frame ones, dropping some. This table has more than 25,000 clones, 85% to 90% appearing once. The material sequenced was CD8+ T cells from blood, taken at baseline. The receptors originated from a human donor with classical Hodgkin lymphoma.

The chain uses TRBV7-6 and TRBJ2-1; TRBD2 might be the D (6 bases). The germline V and J ends were trimmed by 3 bases and 0 bases, with 12 bases remaining between them. There are 16 residues in the CDR3. CDR1 and CDR2 (germline): SGHVS, FNYEAQ. In DNA form, the CDR3 reads TGTGCCAGCAGCTTGGCGGGACTCCGCTCCTACAATGAGCAGTTCTTC. Protein product: CASSLAGLRSYNEQFF.

The J gene is TRBJ2-1, the V gene TRBV5-1; 9 nucleotides match TRBD2. The trim removed 2 bases at V and 9 bases at J, leaving 12 bases unmatched. Looked up from germline, CDR1 is SGHRS and CDR2 is YFSETQ. The CDR3 has 16 residues. The CDR3 DNA follows: TGCGCCAGCAGCTTCCGGGGTAGCGGGAGTTTGCCTGAGCAGTTCTTC. As protein: CASSFRGSGSLPEQFF.

The gene calls are TRBV4-1 and TRBJ2-1; 10 bases agree with TRBD2. Germline CDR1 is MGHRA and CDR2 is YSYEKL. This CDR3 has 15 residues. V trimming: 1 base; J trimming: 8 bases; junction bases outside the gene matches: 5. CDR3 nucleotide sequence: TGCGCCAGCAGCCAAGGACTAGCGGGCTTGGATGAGCAGTTCTTC. This gives the protein CASSQGLAGLDEQFF.

The V and J genes are TRBV6-5 and TRBJ2-7; TRBD1 is a possible D gene (6 bases). CDR1 and CDR2 (germline): MNHEY, SVGAGI. The V end was cut by 2 bases, the J end by 3 bases, with 17 bases between. This CDR3 contains 16 residues. The CDR3 coding sequence is TGTGCCAGCAGTTACGAGCAGGGGTTGGCTTACTACGAGCAGTACTTC. Translation: CASSYEQGLAYYEQYF.

This clone occurred a few times. The V gene is TRBV2, the J gene TRBJ2-7; D may be TRBD2 (5 bases). The V gene lost 8 bases and the J gene lost 0 bases, with 5 bases spanning the gap. The CDR3 extends over 11 amino acids. From germline, CDR1 is SNHLY and CDR2 FYNNEI. For the CDR3, the DNA is TGTGCCAGCGGGAGCTCCTACGAGCAGTACTTC. This gives the protein CASGSSYEQYF. Drawing the rest from reference TRBV2 and TRBJ2-7, the complete variable domain is EPEVTQTPSHQVTQMGQEVILRCVPISNHLYFYWYRQILGQKVEFLVSFYNNEISEKSEIFDDQFSVERPDGSNFTLKIRSTKLEDSAMYFCASGSSYEQYFGPGTRLTVT.

Only one count was recorded for this clone. This chain links TRBV5-4 with TRBJ2-5; 8 nucleotides line up with TRBD2. CDR1 is SGHNT and CDR2 is YYREEE in the germline V gene (reference sequence). J gave up 5 bases and V 4 bases, and 4 bases lay outside the gene matches. This CDR3 is 13 amino acids long. The CDR3 is CASSLTSAETQYF. CDR3 DNA sequence: TGTGCCAGCAGCCTGACTAGCGCCGAGACCCAGTACTTC.

The chain employs TRBV6-6 and TRBJ2-7, with D perhaps TRBD1 (6 bases). The CDR3 extends over 15 amino acids. V lost 0 bases, J lost 3 bases, and 12 bases lay in between. Germline CDR1 and CDR2: MNHNY and SVGAGI (reference sequence). The CDR3 loop reads CASSYSNRDDYEQYF. The CDR3 coding sequence is TGTGCCAGCAGTTACTCAAACAGGGACGACTACGAGCAGTACTTC.

This clone came up once. V usage is TRBV5-4 and J usage is TRBJ1-2; a weak D match, TRBD1 (6 bases). This CDR3 has 14 amino acids. Trimming cost V 0 bases and J 9 bases, with 15 bases left between them. Germline V gives CDR1 SGHNT, CDR2 YYREEE (reference sequence). The CDR3 nucleotides are TGTGCCAGCAGCTTGGAGGTCCGGGACATAAGCTACACCTTC. This sequence encodes CASSLEVRDISYTF.

The rearrangement links TRBV15 to TRBJ2-7; D is possibly TRBD1 or TRBD2 (5 bases each). Trimming took 8 bases from V and 1 from J, leaving 12 bases between them. The CDR3 consists of 13 residues. Per germline, CDR1 LNHNV and CDR2 YYDKDF (reference sequence). The CDR3 DNA sequence: TGTGCCACCGGGGACGGGGATTCCTACGAGCAGTACTTC. Translating gives CATGDGDSYEQYF. The whole variable domain, remainder taken from reference TRBV15 and TRBJ2-7, is DAMVIQNPRYQVTQFGKPVTLSCSQTLNHNVMYWYQQKSSQAPKLLFHYYDKDFNNEADTPDNFQSRRPNTSFCFLDIRSPGLGDTAMYLCATGDGDSYEQYFGPGTRLTVT.

V is TRBV10-3 and J is TRBJ2-7; 8 bases map to TRBD1. Germline values: CDR1 ENHRY, CDR2 SYGVKD. V dropped 11 bases and J dropped 3; count of bases not matched to a gene: 6. CDR3 length: 12 amino acids. CDR3 DNA: TGTGCCCTCCGGGACAGGAGCTACGAGCAGTACTTC. Translated: CALRDRSYEQYF.

This clone has a single count. The CDR3 loop reads CASSLSTYLAKNIQYF. Here the CDR3 DNA reads TGTGCCAGCAGTTTATCAACATACCTAGCCAAAAACATTCAGTACTTC. V and J are TRBV27 and TRBJ2-4; D call uncertain. This CDR3 has 16 residues. V was shortened by 0 bases and J by 0 bases, with 9 bases between the two germline ends. The germline gives CDR1 MNHEY, CDR2 SMNVEV (reference sequence).

This clone is a singleton in its sample. The DNA of the CDR3 is TGTGCCAGCGAACGGACAGGGCCGATCTACGAGCAGTACTTC. Translation gives CASERTGPIYEQYF. This chain joins TRBV28 and TRBJ2-7; 8 bases align to TRBD1. The CDR3 extends over 14 amino acids. Losses at the gene ends were 8 bases for V and 3 bases for J; bases not matched to a gene: 9. CDR1 and CDR2 from the germline V gene are MDHEN and SYDVKM. Full variable domain (rest looked up from reference TRBV28 and TRBJ2-7): DVKVTQSSRYLVKRTGEKVFLECVQDMDHENMFWYRQDPGLGLRLIYFSYDVKMKEKGDIPEGYSVSREKKERFSLILESASTNQTSMYLCASERTGPIYEQYFGPGTRLTVT.

V usage is TRBV30 and J usage is TRBJ2-7, with TRBD2 matching 12 bases. J gave up 4 bases and V 1 base, and 5 bases lay outside the gene matches. This CDR3 has 15 residues. Germline-derived CDR1 and CDR2 are GTSNPN and SVGIG (reference sequence). The CDR3 DNA is TGTGCCTGGAGTGAACTAGCGGGAGGTGGGTACGAGCAGTACTTC. This encodes CAWSELAGGGYEQYF.

The V and J genes are TRBV6-6 and TRBJ2-5, with D perhaps matching TRBD1 (6 bases). Germline V gene data show CDR1 as MNHNY and CDR2 as SVGAGI (reference sequence). CDR3 length equals 15 residues. Trimming took 6 bases from V and 2 from J, leaving 16 bases between them. The CDR3 protein is CASSNTNRAQETQYF. The CDR3 DNA reads TGTGCCAGCAGCAACACTAACAGGGCACAAGAGACCCAGTACTTC.

The chain couples TRBV6-5 to TRBJ1-2, with D possibly TRBD1 on 6 matching bases. V dropped 0 bases and J dropped 4 bases, with 15 bases sitting between them. This CDR3 comprises 16 residues. CDR1 is MNHEY, CDR2 SVGAGI, per germline. This CDR3 is CASSYSESGVGYGYTF. In DNA form, the CDR3 reads TGTGCCAGCAGTTACTCGGAATCAGGGGTCGGCTATGGCTACACCTTC.

J is TRBJ2-5 and V is TRBV5-1; TRBD1 matches 9 bases. Germline trimming cut 3 bases from V and 2 bases from J; bases unmatched to any gene: 5. Germline CDR1 is SGHRS and CDR2 is YFSETQ. CDR3 length: 15 amino acids. CDR3 nucleotides: TGCGCCAGCAGCTCCTCAGACAGGGGGCAAGAGACCCAGTACTTC. Translating gives CASSSSDRGQETQYF.

The chain recombines TRBV6-5 with TRBJ1-4; D remains unclear. This CDR3 is 13 amino acids long. V was clipped by 4 bases and J by 10 bases, with 13 bases between them. CDR1 is MNHEY and CDR2 is SVGAGI in the germline V gene. Here the CDR3 reads CASSSTHGGKLFF. In DNA, the CDR3 is TGTGCCAGCAGTTCTACGCACGGCGGAAAACTGTTTTTT.

The rearrangement joins TRBV7-9 to TRBJ2-7, with D maybe TRBD1 (7 bases). Trimming left V 4 bases short and J 6 bases short, with 22 bases between. The germline gives CDR1 SEHNR, CDR2 FQNEAQ (reference sequence). This CDR3 contains 16 residues. The CDR3 DNA sequence: TGTGCCAGCAGCTCACCTCAGGGGGGTTCAAGGGGCGAGCAGTACTTC. Amino acid sequence: CASSSPQGGSRGEQYF.